This passage covers 12 T cell receptor beta chains from one sample sequenced in a study of CD8 T cells in cerebrospinal fluid in Alzheimer's disease. TCRdb reprocessed the 10x single-cell sequencing reads, keeping one entry per CDR3 protein, no DNA. This table lists over a thousand distinct CDR3 sequences. Source material: cerebrospinal fluid. These receptors all stem from a human donor in good health.

This clonotype counts as medium-sized by frequency. This chain links TRBV20-1 with TRBJ1-6. Germline V gene data show CDR1 as DFQATT and CDR2 as SNEGSKA (reference sequence). There are 14 residues in the CDR3. CDR3 region: CSASAGRYNSPLHF.

This clonotype is identified as large from frequency. The chain joins TRBV14 to TRBJ2-3; as DNA is missing, the TRBD2 call by TCRdb cannot be tested. Germline-derived CDR1 and CDR2 are SGHDN and FVKESK. CDR3 length: 15 amino acids. The CDR3 spells CASSQVTSRGATQYF. The full variable domain, its missing parts supplied by reference TRBV14 and TRBJ2-3, is EAGVTQFPSHSVIEKGQTVTLRCDPISGHDNLYWYRRVMGKEIKFLLHFVKESKQDESGMPNNRFLAERTGGTYSTLKVQPAELEDSGVYFCASSQVTSRGATQYFGPGTRLTVL.

According to its frequency, this clonotype is medium-sized. The V and J genes are TRBV5-1 and TRBJ2-2; TCRdb's D gene call, TRBD1, goes unchecked for lack of DNA. Per germline, CDR1 SGHRS and CDR2 YFSETQ. This CDR3 is 17 amino acids long. CDR3 amino acids: CASSWTPEVLVAGELFF.

This clonotype is deemed medium-sized by its frequency. The chain employs TRBV20-1 and TRBJ1-2. The CDR3 runs to 11 residues. Germline CDR1 DFQATT, CDR2 SNEGSKA (reference sequence). The CDR3: CIAPGSYGYTF.

V gene TRBV6-5 combines with J gene TRBJ1-1; TCRdb proposes TRBD1, but this gene call is untestable without DNA. Germline V gene lookup returns CDR1 MNHEY and CDR2 SVGAGI. This CDR3 has 15 amino acids. The CDR3 reads CASSFYRGQGTEAFF.

This clonotype is medium-sized by frequency. The J gene is TRBJ2-5, the V gene TRBV6-5; absent DNA, TCRdb's TRBD1 call cannot be checked. Germline lookup yields CDR1 MNHEY and CDR2 SVGAGI. CDR3 length: 15 residues. The CDR3 loop is CASSPGTGGWETQYF.

Considering frequency, this clonotype is medium-sized (0.01 to 0.1%). The chain links TRBV6-5 to TRBJ2-1. The CDR3 is 15 amino acids. In germline, CDR1 is MNHEY, CDR2 SVGAGI. The CDR3 is CASRLGARSYNEQFF.

By frequency, this clonotype is medium-sized. This sequence joins TRBV11-2 and TRBJ1-1. The CDR3 spans 13 residues. Germline CDR1 SGHAT, CDR2 FQNNGV. The CDR3 spells CASSETGNTEAFF.

According to its frequency, this clonotype is medium-sized. This chain links TRBV6-5 with TRBJ2-3; as DNA is missing, the TRBD2 call by TCRdb cannot be tested. This CDR3 contains 17 residues. Germline loops: CDR1 MNHEY, CDR2 SVGAGI. CDR3 residues: CASRSAIGAGGTDTQYF.

By frequency, this clonotype registers large. The chain carries TRBV7-9 and TRBJ1-2. The CDR3 runs 11 residues. The germline gives CDR1 SEHNR, CDR2 FQNEAQ (reference sequence). CDR3 residues: CASSWRDGYTF.

This chain links TRBV19 with TRBJ2-5; lacking DNA, the TRBD2 call made by TCRdb goes unchecked. CDR1 and CDR2 (germline): LNHDA, SQIVND (reference sequence). This CDR3 region has 16 residues. The CDR3 is CASSTGLAGGQETQYF. Drawing the rest from reference TRBV19 and TRBJ2-5, the complete variable domain is DGGITQSPKYLFRKEGQNVTLSCEQNLNHDAMYWYRQDPGQGLRLIYYSQIVNDFQKGDIAEGYSVSREKKESFPLTVTSAQKNPTAFYLCASSTGLAGGQETQYFGPGTRLLVL.

Its frequency marks this clonotype as large. The chain uses TRBV2 and TRBJ2-1. This CDR3 comprises 15 residues. Germline CDR1 reads SNHLY; CDR2 reads FYNNEI. The CDR3 sequence is CASSSTTSSYNEQFF.